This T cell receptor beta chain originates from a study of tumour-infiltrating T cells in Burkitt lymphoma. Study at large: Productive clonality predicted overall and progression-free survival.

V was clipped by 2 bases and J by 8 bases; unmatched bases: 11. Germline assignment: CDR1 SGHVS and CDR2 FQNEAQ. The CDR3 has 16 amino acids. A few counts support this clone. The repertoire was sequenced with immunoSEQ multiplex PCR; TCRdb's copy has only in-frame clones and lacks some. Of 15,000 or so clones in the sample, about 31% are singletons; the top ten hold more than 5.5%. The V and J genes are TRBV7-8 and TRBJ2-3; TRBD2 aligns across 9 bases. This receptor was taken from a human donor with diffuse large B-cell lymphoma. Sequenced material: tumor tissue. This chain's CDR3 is CASSLYSSGRQATQYF. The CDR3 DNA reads TGTGCCAGCAGCTTATACTCCAGCGGGAGGCAAGCTACGCAGTATTTT.